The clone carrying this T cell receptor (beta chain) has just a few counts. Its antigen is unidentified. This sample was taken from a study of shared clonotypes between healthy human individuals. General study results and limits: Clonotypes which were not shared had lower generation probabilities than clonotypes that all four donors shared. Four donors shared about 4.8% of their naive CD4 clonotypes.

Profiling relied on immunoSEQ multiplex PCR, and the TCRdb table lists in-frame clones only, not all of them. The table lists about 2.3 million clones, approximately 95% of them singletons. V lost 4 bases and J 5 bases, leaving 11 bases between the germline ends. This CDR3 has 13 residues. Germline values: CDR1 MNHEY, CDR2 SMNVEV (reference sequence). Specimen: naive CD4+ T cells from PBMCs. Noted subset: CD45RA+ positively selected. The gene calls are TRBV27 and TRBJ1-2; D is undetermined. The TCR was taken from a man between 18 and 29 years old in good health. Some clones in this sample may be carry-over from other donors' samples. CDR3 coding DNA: TGTGCCAGCAGTTCATGGGGAAGGTATGGCTACACCTTC. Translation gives CASSSWGRYGYTF.